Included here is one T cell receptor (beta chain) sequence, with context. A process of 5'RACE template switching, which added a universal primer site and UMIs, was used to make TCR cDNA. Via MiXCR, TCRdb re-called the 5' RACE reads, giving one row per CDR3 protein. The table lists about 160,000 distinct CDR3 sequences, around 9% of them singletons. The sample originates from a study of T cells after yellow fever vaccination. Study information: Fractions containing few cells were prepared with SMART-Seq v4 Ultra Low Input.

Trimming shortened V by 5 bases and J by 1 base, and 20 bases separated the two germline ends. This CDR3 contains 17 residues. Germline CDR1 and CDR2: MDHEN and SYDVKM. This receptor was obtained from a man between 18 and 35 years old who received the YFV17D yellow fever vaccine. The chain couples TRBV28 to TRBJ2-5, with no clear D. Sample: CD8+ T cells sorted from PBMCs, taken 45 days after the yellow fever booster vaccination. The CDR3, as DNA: TGTGCCAGCAGTCCCCGGACCGTTACAGCTTTCCAAGAGACCCAGTACTTC. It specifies CASSPRTVTAFQETQYF. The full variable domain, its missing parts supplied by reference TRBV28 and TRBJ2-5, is DVKVTQSSRYLVKRTGEKVFLECVQDMDHENMFWYRQDPGLGLRLIYFSYDVKMKEKGDIPEGYSVSREKKERFSLILESASTNQTSMYLCASSPRTVTAFQETQYFGPGTRLLVL.